The 4 T cell receptor beta chains in this list originate from one sample, sequenced in a study of tumor and adjacent non-tumor tissue in lung cancer. TCRbeta libraries were built with three rounds of nested PCR, modified from ARM-PCR. TCRdb re-derived calls from the multiplex PCR reads in MiXCR, one entry per CDR3 protein. The sample consists of approximately 79,000 distinct CDR3 sequences, roughly two thirds of them appearing once. This sample's RNA came from whole unsorted tissue. The sequenced material came from lung tumor tissue. The receptors here all came from a woman aged 40 to 50 with non-small cell lung cancer.

This chain connects TRBV4-2 to TRBJ2-2; unclear D gene. Trimming took 1 base from V and 2 from J, leaving 8 bases between them. CDR1 is LGHNA and CDR2 is YNFKEQ in the germline V gene. CDR3 length equals 15 residues. In nucleotides, the CDR3 is TGTGCCAGCAGCCAAGTGCACGGCAACACCGGGGAGCTGTTTTTT. Translation gives CASSQVHGNTGELFF.

In its sample, this clonotype was seen many times. The rearrangement joins TRBV30 to TRBJ2-7, with 7 bases aligning to TRBD1. CDR3 length equals 16 residues. V gave up 0 bases and J gave up 0 bases; unmatched junction bases: 8. CDR1 and CDR2 (germline): GTSNPN, SVGIG (reference sequence). The CDR3 DNA sequence: TGTGCCTGGAGTGTACGAACGACAGGGCGCTCCTACGAGCAGTACTTC. Translated: CAWSVRTTGRSYEQYF.

Turning to this clonotype: Its ends do not fully match the called genes, so a read error is possible. This chain joins TRBV11-1 and TRBJ2-3; D might be TRBD2 (5 bases). CDR3 length: 15 amino acids. Germline V gives CDR1 SGHAT, CDR2 FQDESV (reference sequence). The CDR3 DNA follows: TGTGCTAGCAGCCGTCTGCCGGGAAGCACAGATACGCAATATTTT. It is translated as CASSRLPGSTDTQYF.

This clonotype was recorded only once. The chain joins TRBV12-3 or TRBV12-4 to TRBJ1-2; 7 bases line up with TRBD1. The CDR3 contains 14 residues. V trimming: 5 bases; J trimming: 8 bases; junction bases outside the gene matches: 11. CDR3: CASSGPGRGRGYTF. CDR3 sequence (DNA): TGTGCCAGCAGTGGGCCAGGCAGGGGGAGAGGCTACACCTTC.